What follows describes a single T cell receptor (beta chain). TCRdb re-called the 5' RACE reads through MiXCR, storing one row per CDR3 protein. The sample consists of 400,000 to 550,000 distinct CDR3 sequences, roughly a fifth of them appearing once. The V gene's germline CDR1 is SGHRS and CDR2 YFSETQ. V was trimmed by 4 bases and J by 9 bases, leaving 17 bases between them. This CDR3 region has 14 residues. This record comes from a study of identical twins. These sequences were also reported in another study, on T cells expressing NK-cell markers.

The receptor comes from a woman aged 18-29 years in good health. The chain is built from TRBV5-1 and TRBJ2-1; D is unclear. The sample consisted of CD4+ T cells sorted from blood. DNA for the CDR3: TGCGCCAGCAGCACTTCGACTTCGGGTAGTGAGCAGTTCTTC. It specifies CASSTSTSGSEQFF.